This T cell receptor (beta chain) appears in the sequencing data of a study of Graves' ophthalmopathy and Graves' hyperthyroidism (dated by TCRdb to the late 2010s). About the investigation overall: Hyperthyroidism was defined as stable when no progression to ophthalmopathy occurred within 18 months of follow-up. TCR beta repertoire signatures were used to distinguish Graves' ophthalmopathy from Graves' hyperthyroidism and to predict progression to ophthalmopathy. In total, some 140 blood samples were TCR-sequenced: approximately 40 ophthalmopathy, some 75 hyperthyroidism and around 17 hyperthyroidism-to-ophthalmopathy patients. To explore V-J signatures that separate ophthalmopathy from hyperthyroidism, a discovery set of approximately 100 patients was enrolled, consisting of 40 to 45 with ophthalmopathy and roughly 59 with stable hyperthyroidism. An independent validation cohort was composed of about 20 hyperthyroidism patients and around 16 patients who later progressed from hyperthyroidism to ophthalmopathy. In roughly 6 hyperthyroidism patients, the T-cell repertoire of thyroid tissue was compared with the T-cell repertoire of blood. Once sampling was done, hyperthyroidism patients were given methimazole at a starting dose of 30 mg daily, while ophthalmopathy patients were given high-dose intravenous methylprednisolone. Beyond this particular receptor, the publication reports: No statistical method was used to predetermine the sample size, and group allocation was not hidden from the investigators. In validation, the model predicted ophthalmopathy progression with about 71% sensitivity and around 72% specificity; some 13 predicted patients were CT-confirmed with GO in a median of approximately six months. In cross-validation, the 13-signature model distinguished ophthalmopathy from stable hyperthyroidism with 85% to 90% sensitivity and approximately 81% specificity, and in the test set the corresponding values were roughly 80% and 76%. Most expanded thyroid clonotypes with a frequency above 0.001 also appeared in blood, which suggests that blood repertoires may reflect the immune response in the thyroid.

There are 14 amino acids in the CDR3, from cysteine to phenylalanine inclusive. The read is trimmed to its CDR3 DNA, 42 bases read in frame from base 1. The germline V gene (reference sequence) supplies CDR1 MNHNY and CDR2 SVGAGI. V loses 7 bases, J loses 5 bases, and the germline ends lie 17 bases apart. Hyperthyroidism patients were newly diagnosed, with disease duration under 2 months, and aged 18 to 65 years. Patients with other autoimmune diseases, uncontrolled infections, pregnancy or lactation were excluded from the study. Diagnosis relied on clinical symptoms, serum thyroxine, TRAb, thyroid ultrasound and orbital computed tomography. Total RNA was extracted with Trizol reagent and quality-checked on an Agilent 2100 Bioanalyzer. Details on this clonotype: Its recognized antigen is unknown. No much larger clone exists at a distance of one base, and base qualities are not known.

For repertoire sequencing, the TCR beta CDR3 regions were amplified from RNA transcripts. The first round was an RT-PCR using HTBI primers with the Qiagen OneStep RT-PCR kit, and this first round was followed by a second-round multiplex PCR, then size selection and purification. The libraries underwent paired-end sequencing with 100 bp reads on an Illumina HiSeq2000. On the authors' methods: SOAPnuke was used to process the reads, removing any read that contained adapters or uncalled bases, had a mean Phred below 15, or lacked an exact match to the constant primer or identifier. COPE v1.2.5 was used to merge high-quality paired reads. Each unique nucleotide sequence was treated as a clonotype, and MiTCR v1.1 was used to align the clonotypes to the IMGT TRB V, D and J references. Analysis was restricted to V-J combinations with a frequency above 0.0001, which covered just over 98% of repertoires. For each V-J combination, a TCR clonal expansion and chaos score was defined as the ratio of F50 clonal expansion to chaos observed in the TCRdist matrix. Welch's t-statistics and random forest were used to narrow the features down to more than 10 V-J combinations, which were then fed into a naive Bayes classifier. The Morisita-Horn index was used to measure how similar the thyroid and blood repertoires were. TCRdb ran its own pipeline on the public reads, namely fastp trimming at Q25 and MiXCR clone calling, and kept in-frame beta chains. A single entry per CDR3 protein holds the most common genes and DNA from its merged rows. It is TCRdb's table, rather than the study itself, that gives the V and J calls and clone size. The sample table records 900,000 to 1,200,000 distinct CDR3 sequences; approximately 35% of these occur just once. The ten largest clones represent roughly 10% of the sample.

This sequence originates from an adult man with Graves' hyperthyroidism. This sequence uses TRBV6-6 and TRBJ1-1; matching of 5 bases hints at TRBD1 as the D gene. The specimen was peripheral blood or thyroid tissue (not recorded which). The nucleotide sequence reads TGTGCCAGCACCAATCCCGCGAGGGGAACTGAAGCTTTCTTT. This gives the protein CASTNPARGTEAFF.